Sequencing of this T cell receptor beta chain was carried out in a study of blood T cell repertoires in COVID-19. Across the whole study: The United States, Italy and Spain provided the acute and convalescent COVID-19 samples. T cells, B-cell-depleted T cells, or PBMCs supplied cDNA or gDNA.

Germline V lookup: CDR1 LNHDA, CDR2 SQIVND (reference sequence). The CDR3 length is 14 residues. After removal of 10 bases from V and 5 bases from J, the junction contained 11 bases not matched to a gene. In the source study's methods: Cell counts per sample came from amplifying reference gene primers. Sequenced by immunoSEQ multiplex PCR; TCRdb stores in-frame clones only, minus some. That table gives V, J and clone size, and the DNA gave D and trimming. This table holds roughly 180,000 clones, roughly 76% found once. This clonotype was sampled from a woman aged 45 to 65 with active or convalescent COVID-19. This chain connects TRBV19 to TRBJ2-5, with 9 bases that match TRBD1. Source material: peripheral blood. The CDR3 DNA follows: TGTGCCACCCCCTCCCGGGACAGGGTGGAGACCCAGTACTTC. It is translated as CATPSRDRVETQYF.